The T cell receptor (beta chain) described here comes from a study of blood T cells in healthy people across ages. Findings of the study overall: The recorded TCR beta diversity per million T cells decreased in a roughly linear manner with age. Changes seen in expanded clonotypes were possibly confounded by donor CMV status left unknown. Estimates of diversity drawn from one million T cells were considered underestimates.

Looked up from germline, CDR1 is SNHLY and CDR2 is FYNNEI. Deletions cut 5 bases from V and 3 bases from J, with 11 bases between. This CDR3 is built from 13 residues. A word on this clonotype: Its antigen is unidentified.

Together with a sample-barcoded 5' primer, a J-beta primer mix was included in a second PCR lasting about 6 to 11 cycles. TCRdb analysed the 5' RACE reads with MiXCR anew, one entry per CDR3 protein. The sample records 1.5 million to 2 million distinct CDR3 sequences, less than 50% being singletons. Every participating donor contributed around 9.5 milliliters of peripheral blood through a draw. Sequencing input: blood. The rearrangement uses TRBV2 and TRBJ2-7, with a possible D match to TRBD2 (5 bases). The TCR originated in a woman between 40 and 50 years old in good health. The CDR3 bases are TGTGCCAGCAGTACGTCCGGGGACTACGAGCAGTACTTC. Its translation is CASSTSGDYEQYF.